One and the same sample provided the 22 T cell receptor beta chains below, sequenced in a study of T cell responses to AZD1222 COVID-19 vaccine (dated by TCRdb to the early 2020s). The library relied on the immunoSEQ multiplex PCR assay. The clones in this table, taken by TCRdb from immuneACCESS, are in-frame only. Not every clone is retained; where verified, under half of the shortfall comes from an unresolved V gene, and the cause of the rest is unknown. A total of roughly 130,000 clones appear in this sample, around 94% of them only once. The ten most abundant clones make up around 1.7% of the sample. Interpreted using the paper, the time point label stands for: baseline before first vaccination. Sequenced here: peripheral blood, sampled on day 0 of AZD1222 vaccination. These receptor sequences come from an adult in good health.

The CDR3 region is CASSTRGSPVGNEQFF. The DNA for the CDR3 is TGTGCCAGTAGTACGCGCGGGAGCCCTGTGGGGAATGAGCAGTTCTTC. This chain links TRBV19 with TRBJ2-1; 7 bases agree with TRBD2. The CDR3 is made up of 16 amino acids. Germline V CDR1 and CDR2: LNHDA, SQIVND (reference sequence). J was trimmed by 7 bases and V by 4 bases; bases with no gene match: 13. The entire variable domain, with the rest obtained from reference TRBV19 and TRBJ2-1, is as follows: DGGITQSPKYLFRKEGQNVTLSCEQNLNHDAMYWYRQDPGQGLRLIYYSQIVNDFQKGDIAEGYSVSREKKESFPLTVTSAQKNPTAFYLCASSTRGSPVGNEQFFGPGTRLTVL.

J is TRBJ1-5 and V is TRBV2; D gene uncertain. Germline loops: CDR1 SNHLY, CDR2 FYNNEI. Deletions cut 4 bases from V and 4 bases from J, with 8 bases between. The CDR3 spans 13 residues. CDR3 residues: CASSVFANQPQHF. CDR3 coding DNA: TGTGCCAGCAGTGTCTTTGCGAATCAGCCCCAGCATTTT.

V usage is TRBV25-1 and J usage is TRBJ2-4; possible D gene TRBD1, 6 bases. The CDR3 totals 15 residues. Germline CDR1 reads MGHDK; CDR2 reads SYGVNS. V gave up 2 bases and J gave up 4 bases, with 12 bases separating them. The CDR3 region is CASSEQGSVKNIQYF. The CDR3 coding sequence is TGTGCCAGCAGTGAACAGGGGTCGGTAAAAAACATTCAGTACTTC.

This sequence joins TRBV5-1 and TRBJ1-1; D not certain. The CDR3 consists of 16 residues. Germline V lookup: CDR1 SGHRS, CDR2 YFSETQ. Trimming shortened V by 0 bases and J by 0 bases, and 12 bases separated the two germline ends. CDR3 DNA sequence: TGCGCCAGCAGCTTGGGCCTCCGTCCCATGAACACTGAAGCTTTCTTT. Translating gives CASSLGLRPMNTEAFF.

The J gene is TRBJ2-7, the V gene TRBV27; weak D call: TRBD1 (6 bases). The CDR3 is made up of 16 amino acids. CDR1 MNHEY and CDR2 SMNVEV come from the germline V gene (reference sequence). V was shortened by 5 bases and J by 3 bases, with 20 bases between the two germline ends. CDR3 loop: CASSPRAVGAHYEQYF. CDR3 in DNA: TGTGCCAGCAGTCCCCGCGCTGTGGGGGCCCACTACGAGCAGTACTTC.

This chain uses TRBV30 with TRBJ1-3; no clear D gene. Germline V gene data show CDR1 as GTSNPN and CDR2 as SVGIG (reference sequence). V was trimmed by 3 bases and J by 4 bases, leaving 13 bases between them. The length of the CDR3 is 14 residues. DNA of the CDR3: TGTGCCTGGAGGCGGACCGGGTTAGGAAACACCATATATTTT. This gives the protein CAWRRTGLGNTIYF.

For the CDR3, the DNA is TGTGCCAGCAGTTTAAATAAGGGACATCGGGGCTACACCTTC. Amino acid sequence: CASSLNKGHRGYTF. The rearrangement joins TRBV27 to TRBJ1-2; D possibly corresponds to TRBD1 (6 bases). The CDR3 has 14 residues. Trimming stripped 2 bases from V and 8 bases from J, with 15 bases between. Germline V gives CDR1 MNHEY, CDR2 SMNVEV (reference sequence).

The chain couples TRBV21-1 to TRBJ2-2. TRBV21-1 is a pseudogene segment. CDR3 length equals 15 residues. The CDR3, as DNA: TGTGCCAGCACCAAAGGGGACGGAAACACCGGGGAGCTGTTTTTT. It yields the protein CASTKGDGNTGELFF.

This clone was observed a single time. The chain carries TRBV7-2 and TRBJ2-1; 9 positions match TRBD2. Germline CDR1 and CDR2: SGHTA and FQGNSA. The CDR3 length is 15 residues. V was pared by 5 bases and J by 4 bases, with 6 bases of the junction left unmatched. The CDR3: CASSPTSGPYNEQFF. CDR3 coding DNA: TGTGCCAGCAGCCCCACTAGCGGGCCGTACAATGAGCAGTTCTTC.

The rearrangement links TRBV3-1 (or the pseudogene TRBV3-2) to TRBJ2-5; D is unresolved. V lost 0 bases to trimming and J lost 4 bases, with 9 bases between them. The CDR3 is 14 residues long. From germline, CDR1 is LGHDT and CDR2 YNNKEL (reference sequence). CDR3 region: CASSQDLQGETQYF. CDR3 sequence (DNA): TGTGCCAGCAGCCAAGATCTTCAAGGAGAGACCCAGTACTTC.

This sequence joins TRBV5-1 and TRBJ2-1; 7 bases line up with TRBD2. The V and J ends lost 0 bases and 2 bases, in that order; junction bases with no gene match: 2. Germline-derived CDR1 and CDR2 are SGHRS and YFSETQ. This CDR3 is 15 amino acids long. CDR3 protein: CASSLGGGTYNEQFF. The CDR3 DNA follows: TGCGCCAGCAGCTTGGGGGGAGGGACCTACAATGAGCAGTTCTTC.

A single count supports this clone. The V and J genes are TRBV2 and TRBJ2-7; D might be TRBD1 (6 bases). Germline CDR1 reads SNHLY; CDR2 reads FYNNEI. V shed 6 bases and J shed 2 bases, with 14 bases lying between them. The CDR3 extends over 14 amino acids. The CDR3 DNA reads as TGTGCCAGCAGCCGTCTACAGGGTCCCTACGAGCAGTACGTC. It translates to CASSRLQGPYEQYV.

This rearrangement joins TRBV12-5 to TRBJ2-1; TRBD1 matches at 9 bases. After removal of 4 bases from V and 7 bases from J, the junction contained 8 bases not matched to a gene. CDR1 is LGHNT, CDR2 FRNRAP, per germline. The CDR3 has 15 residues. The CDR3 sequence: CASGSGMTGGNEQFF. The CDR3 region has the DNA TGTGCTAGTGGTTCCGGGATGACAGGGGGGAATGAGCAGTTCTTC.

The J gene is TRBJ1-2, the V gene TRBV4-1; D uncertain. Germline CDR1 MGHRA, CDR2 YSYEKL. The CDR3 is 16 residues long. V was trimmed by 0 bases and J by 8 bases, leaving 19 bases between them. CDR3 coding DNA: TGCGCCAGCAGCCAAGATCCAGATGGAGGAGCTAGGGGCTACACCTTC. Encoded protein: CASSQDPDGGARGYTF.

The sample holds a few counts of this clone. The CDR3 reads CASSLGTALNEKLFF. As DNA, the CDR3 is TGCGCCAGCAGCCTGGGGACAGCTCTAAATGAAAAACTGTTTTTT. The chain couples TRBV5-1 to TRBJ1-4; the match to TRBD1 covers 7 bases. CDR1 SGHRS and CDR2 YFSETQ come from the germline V gene. V trimming: 4 bases; J trimming: 5 bases; junction bases outside the gene matches: 8. CDR3 length: 15 amino acids.

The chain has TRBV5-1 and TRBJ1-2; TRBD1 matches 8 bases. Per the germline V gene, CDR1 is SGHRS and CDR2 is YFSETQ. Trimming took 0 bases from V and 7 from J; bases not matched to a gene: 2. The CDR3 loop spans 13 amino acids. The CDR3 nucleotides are TGCGCCAGCAGCTTGGACGGACAGGGTGGCTACACCTTC. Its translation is CASSLDGQGGYTF.

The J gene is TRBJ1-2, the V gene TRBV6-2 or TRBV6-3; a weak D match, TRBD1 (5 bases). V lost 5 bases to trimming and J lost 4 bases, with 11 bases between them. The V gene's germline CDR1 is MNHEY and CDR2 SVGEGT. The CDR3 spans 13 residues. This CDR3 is CASSPRAGYGYTF. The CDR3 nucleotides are TGTGCCAGCAGTCCCAGGGCTGGCTATGGCTACACCTTC.

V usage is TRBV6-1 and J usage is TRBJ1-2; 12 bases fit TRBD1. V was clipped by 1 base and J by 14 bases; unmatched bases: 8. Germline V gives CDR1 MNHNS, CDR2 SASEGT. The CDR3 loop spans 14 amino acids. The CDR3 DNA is TGTGCCAGCAGTGAAGTACGGGACAGGGGGCGAAGGACCTTC. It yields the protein CASSEVRDRGRRTF.

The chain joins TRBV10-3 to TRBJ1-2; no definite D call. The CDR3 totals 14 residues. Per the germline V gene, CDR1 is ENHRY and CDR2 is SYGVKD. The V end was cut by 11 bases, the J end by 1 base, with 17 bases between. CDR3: CAASQEKNNYGYTF. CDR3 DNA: TGTGCCGCTTCCCAGGAGAAAAATAACTATGGCTACACCTTC.

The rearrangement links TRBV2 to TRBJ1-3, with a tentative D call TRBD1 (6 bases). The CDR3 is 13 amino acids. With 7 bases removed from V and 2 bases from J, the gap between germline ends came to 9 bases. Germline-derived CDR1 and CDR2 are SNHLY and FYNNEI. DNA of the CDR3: TGTGCCAGCACGCAGGGGCCTGGAAACACCATATATTTT. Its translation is CASTQGPGNTIYF. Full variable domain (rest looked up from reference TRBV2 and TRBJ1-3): EPEVTQTPSHQVTQMGQEVILRCVPISNHLYFYWYRQILGQKVEFLVSFYNNEISEKSEIFDDQFSVERPDGSNFTLKIRSTKLEDSAMYFCASTQGPGNTIYFGEGSWLTVV.

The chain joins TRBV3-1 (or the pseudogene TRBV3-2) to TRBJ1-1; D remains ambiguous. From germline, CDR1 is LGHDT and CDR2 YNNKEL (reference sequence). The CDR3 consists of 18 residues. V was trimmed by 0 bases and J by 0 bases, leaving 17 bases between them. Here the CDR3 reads CASSQDGAGARLNTEAFF. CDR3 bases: TGTGCCAGCAGCCAAGACGGAGCTGGTGCACGGTTGAACACTGAAGCTTTCTTT.

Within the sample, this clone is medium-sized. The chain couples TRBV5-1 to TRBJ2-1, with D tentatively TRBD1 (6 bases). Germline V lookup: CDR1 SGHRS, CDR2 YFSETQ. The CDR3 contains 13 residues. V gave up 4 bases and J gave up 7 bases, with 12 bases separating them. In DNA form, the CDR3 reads TGCGCCAGCAGCACCGAAACAGGGAATGAGCAGTTCTTC. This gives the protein CASSTETGNEQFF. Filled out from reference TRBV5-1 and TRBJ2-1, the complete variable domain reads KAGVTQTPRYLIKTRGQQVTLSCSPISGHRSVSWYQQTPGQGLQFLFEYFSETQRNKGNFPGRFSGRQFSNSRSEMNVSTLELGDSALYLCASSTETGNEQFFGPGTRLTVL.